Given below is one T cell receptor (beta chain) in context. Its antigen is not known. Template switching created a universal primer site, and the cDNA included unique molecular identifiers. TCRdb re-called the 5' RACE reads through MiXCR, storing one row per CDR3 protein. Of approximately 470,000 distinct CDR3 sequences listed, approximately 15% are singletons. The sample comes from a study of identical twins. Whole-study findings and limits: The conclusions drew on cross-sectional statistical analysis instead of tracking the same donors. One should note that invariant MAIT and iNKT cells could partly confound zero-insertion analyses.

Healthy Caucasian individuals made up all the donors. The length of the CDR3 is 17 residues. In germline, CDR1 is SGHRS, CDR2 YFSETQ. The V and J ends lost 7 bases and 2 bases, in that order; junction bases with no gene match: 12. These data also formed part of another study, on yellow fever vaccine responses in identical twins.

The sequenced sample was CD4+ T cells sorted from blood. This chain links TRBV5-1 with TRBJ2-5, with TRBD2 matching over 12 bases. The clonotype was recovered from a woman aged 18-29 years in good health. The CDR3 protein is CASGLPRTSGDQETQYF. The CDR3 DNA is TGCGCCAGCGGACTTCCCCGGACTAGCGGGGATCAAGAGACCCAGTACTTC.